These 30 T cell receptor beta chains were all obtained from the same sample, sequenced in a study of blood T cell repertoires in COVID-19 (dated by TCRdb to about 2020). Library construction relied on the immunoSEQ multiplex PCR assay. Sourced from immuneACCESS, this table was stored by TCRdb with only in-frame sequences that have V and J called. A share of the clones is absent; for the studies checked, an unresolved V gene accounts for under half, and the remainder has no known explanation. The table for this sample lists about 46,000 clones; roughly four fifths of them were counted only once. 8.8% of the sample is in the top ten clones. Input material: peripheral blood. The receptors come from a man between 60 and 75 years old with acute or convalescent COVID-19.

The rearrangement links TRBV7-2 to TRBJ2-5, with D tentatively TRBD1 (5 bases). Germline V gene data show CDR1 as SGHTA and CDR2 as FQGNSA. The CDR3 has 13 amino acids. The V and J ends lost 4 bases and 3 bases respectively, with 9 bases between them. CDR3 loop: CASSSGLKETQYF. CDR3 DNA: TGTGCCAGCAGCTCAGGGCTGAAAGAGACCCAGTACTTC.

The rearrangement joins TRBV2 to TRBJ2-5; TRBD1 aligns across 9 bases. The CDR3 contains 16 residues. Germline V gene lookup returns CDR1 SNHLY and CDR2 FYNNEI. Unmatched junction bases numbered 6, after V lost 2 bases and J lost 2 bases. For the CDR3, the DNA is TGTGCCAGCAGTGAATTTTACAGGGGGCGGCAAGAGACCCAGTACTTC. It codes for CASSEFYRGRQETQYF.

This clone was recorded once. A read error may produce the germline difference seen at one junction end. The chain has TRBV11-3 and TRBJ2-1; D not resolved. The germline V gene has CDR1 SGHNT and CDR2 YENEEA. This CDR3 has 13 residues. CDR3 residues: CASSLASDNEQFF. The CDR3 nucleotides are TGTGCCAGCAGCTTAGCCTCCGACAATGAGCAGTTCTTC.

CDR3 in DNA: TGCGCCAGCAGGGACCGAGGGGGCAAGAGTGAAAAACTGTTTTTT. Translated, it gives CASRDRGGKSEKLFF. The chain uses TRBV4-1 and TRBJ1-4; 7 bases map to TRBD1. Germline V lookup: CDR1 MGHRA, CDR2 YSYEKL. This CDR3 is built from 15 residues. Unmatched junction bases numbered 11, after V lost 6 bases and J lost 7 bases.

The chain recombines TRBV15 with TRBJ2-3, with TRBD2 identical over 13 bases. Germline assignment: CDR1 LNHNV and CDR2 YYDKDF (reference sequence). With 7 bases clipped from V and 10 bases from J, the junction kept 5 bases outside the gene matches. CDR3 length: 13 amino acids. The chain's CDR3 is CATTGTSGEAQYF. The CDR3 region has the DNA TGTGCCACCACCGGGACTAGCGGGGAGGCGCAGTATTTT.

The genes are TRBV5-5 and TRBJ2-3; D is unresolved. Trimming cost V 0 bases and J 3 bases, with 8 bases left between them. Germline V lookup: CDR1 SGHKS, CDR2 YYEKEE (reference sequence). This CDR3 is built from 14 residues. The CDR3 sequence: CASSLASRTDTQYF. CDR3 DNA: TGTGCCAGCAGCTTGGCGAGCAGGACAGATACGCAGTATTTT.

This clone was detected once. The rearrangement joins TRBV7-9 to TRBJ2-3; D possibly corresponds to TRBD1 (6 bases). Trimming took 5 bases from V and 2 from J, leaving 11 bases between them. CDR3 length equals 14 residues. Looked up from germline, CDR1 is SEHNR and CDR2 is FQNEAQ (reference sequence). The CDR3 region is CASSVRQVTDTQYF. The CDR3 DNA reads as TGTGCCAGCAGCGTGCGACAGGTCACAGATACGCAGTATTTT.

The rearrangement joins TRBV19 to TRBJ1-6; 10 bases match TRBD1. From germline, CDR1 is LNHDA and CDR2 SQIVND (reference sequence). The CDR3 has 15 residues. V lost 4 bases to trimming and J lost 9 bases; unmatched junction nucleotides: 6. CDR3: CASSTSGQGTSPLHF. DNA of the CDR3: TGTGCCAGTAGTACCTCGGGACAGGGGACTTCACCCCTCCACTTT.

This clone was seen a single time. The V call is TRBV5-1, the J call TRBJ1-2; D unclear. In germline, CDR1 is SGHRS, CDR2 YFSETQ. The CDR3 covers 11 residues. V lost 0 bases, J lost 11 bases, and 8 bases lay in between. The CDR3 protein is CASSLDREYTF. The CDR3, as DNA: TGCGCCAGCAGCTTGGACAGAGAGTACACCTTC.

V gene TRBV5-8 combines with J gene TRBJ1-5, with D perhaps matching TRBD1 (6 bases). Germline V lookup: CDR1 SGHTS, CDR2 YDEGEE. The CDR3 is made up of 14 amino acids. Trimming removed 4 bases at V and 4 bases at J, with 12 bases between. The CDR3 DNA reads as TGTGCCAGCAGCCTAGGACAGCTAAATCAGCCCCAGCATTTT. It yields the protein CASSLGQLNQPQHF.

The genes are TRBV6-1 and TRBJ1-4; no clear D. Trimming removed 3 bases from V and 7 bases from J, with 15 bases in between. The CDR3 contains 15 residues. Germline V gene sequence: CDR1 MNHNS, CDR2 SASEGT. CDR3 bases: TGTGCCAGCAGTGATAGTTTCGAGGGCGGTGAAAAACTGTTTTTT. Amino acid sequence: CASSDSFEGGEKLFF.

The chain combines TRBV18 with TRBJ2-3; 11 bases are a match to TRBD2. Unmatched junction bases numbered 7, after V lost 6 bases and J lost 5 bases. The CDR3 length is 15 residues. Germline CDR1 reads KGHSH; CDR2 reads LQKENI. The CDR3 DNA sequence: TGTGCCAGCTCGCAACTAGCGGGGGAGCAAGATACGCAGTATTTT. Its protein is CASSQLAGEQDTQYF.

The rearrangement links TRBV14 to TRBJ2-5; TRBD2 is a possible D gene (5 bases). V lost 1 base and J 5 bases, leaving 23 bases between the germline ends. CDR3 length: 18 residues. Germline V CDR1 and CDR2: SGHDN, FVKESK. CDR3 sequence: CASSQVNFGQRGPETQYF. CDR3 nucleotides: TGTGCCAGCAGCCAAGTTAATTTCGGCCAGAGAGGGCCCGAGACCCAGTACTTC.

The J gene is TRBJ1-1, the V gene TRBV25-1; D is uncertain. The CDR3 has 15 amino acids. Germline CDR1 and CDR2: MGHDK and SYGVNS. The V gene lost 1 base and the J gene lost 4 bases, with 13 bases spanning the gap. CDR3 loop: CASSELMDAGTEAFF. The CDR3 DNA follows: TGTGCCAGCAGTGAATTGATGGATGCGGGCACTGAAGCTTTCTTT.

The chain carries TRBV7-9 and TRBJ2-7; unclear D gene. The CDR3 is 13 residues long. With 2 bases removed from V and 5 bases from J, the gap between germline ends came to 10 bases. Germline assignment: CDR1 SEHNR and CDR2 FQNEAQ (reference sequence). The CDR3 bases are TGTGCCAGCAGCTTACCCCATTCGGACGAGCAGTACTTC. This codes for CASSLPHSDEQYF. Using reference TRBV7-9 and TRBJ2-7 for the parts outside the CDR3, the full variable domain is DTGVSQNPRHKITKRGQNVTFRCDPISEHNRLYWYRQTLGQGPEFLTYFQNEAQLEKSRLLSDRFSAERPKGSFSTLEIQRTEQGDSAMYLCASSLPHSDEQYFGPGTRLTVT.

This clone has more than one count but fewer than ten. The V and J genes are TRBV24-1 and TRBJ2-1; weak D call: TRBD1 (6 bases). Trimming left V 6 bases short and J 1 base short, with 15 bases between. Germline V gene lookup returns CDR1 KGHDR and CDR2 SFDVKD. The CDR3 contains 16 residues. CDR3 nucleotides: TGTGCCACCAGTCCTAGGGACACCCAGTCCTACAATGAGCAGTTCTTC. It encodes CATSPRDTQSYNEQFF.

V usage is TRBV4-3 and J usage is TRBJ1-4; possibly TRBD1 for D (6 bases). The CDR3 extends over 17 amino acids. Germline CDR1 reads LGHNA; CDR2 reads YSLEER. V was cut by 1 base and J by 1 base, with 13 bases left in between. CDR3: CASSQGLTGLTNEKLFF. The CDR3 region has the DNA TGCGCCAGCAGCCAAGGTCTTACAGGGCTAACTAATGAAAAACTGTTTTTT.

This clone has just a few counts. The V gene is TRBV6-1, the J gene TRBJ2-2, with 9 bases identical to TRBD2. V gave up 4 bases and J gave up 2 bases; unmatched junction bases: 5. This CDR3 region has 16 residues. Germline V gene lookup returns CDR1 MNHNS and CDR2 SASEGT. The CDR3 nucleotides are TGTGCCAGCAGTGGTATAGCGGGGGAAAACACCGGGGAGCTGTTTTTT. Amino acids: CASSGIAGENTGELFF.

The chain couples TRBV6-6 to TRBJ1-5; 9 bases map to TRBD1. The CDR3 runs 14 residues. The ends lost 6 bases at V and 3 bases at J; junction bases unmatched: 3. Germline lookup yields CDR1 MNHNY and CDR2 SVGAGI (reference sequence). CDR3 residues: CASSRDRVNQPQHF. CDR3 DNA: TGTGCCAGCAGCCGGGACAGGGTCAATCAGCCCCAGCATTTT.

This clone showed up just once. The chain links TRBV11-2 to TRBJ2-1; 9 positions match TRBD1. There are 18 residues in the CDR3. The germline CDR1 and CDR2 sequences are SGHAT and FQNNGV. With V trimmed by 1 base and J by 4 bases, 11 bases remained unmatched. CDR3 in amino acids: CASSLGVTGTGSYNEQFF. The DNA for the CDR3 is TGTGCCAGCAGCTTAGGAGTTACGGGGACAGGGAGTTACAATGAGCAGTTCTTC.

The chain links TRBV5-8 to TRBJ1-2; TRBD1 might be the D (6 bases). The CDR3 has 15 amino acids. V was shortened by 2 bases and J by 3 bases, with 14 bases between the two germline ends. Looked up from germline, CDR1 is SGHTS and CDR2 is YDEGEE. CDR3 protein: CASSLSPQGDYGYTF. The CDR3 nucleotides read TGTGCCAGCAGCTTATCCCCACAGGGTGACTATGGCTACACCTTC.

This chain joins TRBV5-1 and TRBJ1-1; 8 nucleotides agree with TRBD1. After removal of 4 bases from V and 4 bases from J, the junction contained 9 bases not matched to a gene. Germline lookup yields CDR1 SGHRS and CDR2 YFSETQ. This CDR3 comprises 15 residues. Here the CDR3 DNA reads TGCGCCAGCAGCGACAATCCTACAGGGGGCACTGAAGCTTTCTTT. Protein product: CASSDNPTGGTEAFF.

The CDR3 here is CASSPPEGAGGVSGELFF. CDR3 in DNA: TGTGCCAGCTCACCACCGGAGGGCGCAGGGGGCGTCAGCGGGGAGCTGTTTTTT. The genes are TRBV18 and TRBJ2-2; 8 bases map to TRBD1. CDR1 is KGHSH, CDR2 LQKENI, per germline. Trimming removed 0 bases from V and 7 bases from J; junction bases left unmatched: 13. This CDR3 has 18 amino acids.

This rearrangement joins TRBV12-3 or TRBV12-4 to TRBJ1-1, with D possibly being TRBD1 (5 bases). The V gene lost 8 bases and the J gene lost 1 base, with 8 bases spanning the gap. CDR3 length: 12 residues. The CDR3 DNA sequence: TGTGCCAGCGGGAGGGGGAACACTGAAGCTTTCTTT. This codes for CASGRGNTEAFF.

V and J are TRBV7-3 and TRBJ1-6, with D unresolved. Germline CDR1 reads SGHTA; CDR2 reads FQGTGA. This CDR3 comprises 18 residues. Between the trimmed V and J ends, which lost 2 bases and 5 bases, there was a span of 19 bases. The CDR3 protein is CASSLAGFVQRDNSPLHF. Written as DNA, the CDR3 is TGTGCCAGCAGCTTAGCGGGTTTCGTGCAGCGGGATAATTCACCCCTCCACTTT.

V is TRBV5-1 and J is TRBJ2-1; 7 bases are shared with TRBD1. V lost 4 bases, J lost 9 bases, and 10 bases stayed unmatched. Germline V gives CDR1 SGHRS, CDR2 YFSETQ. The CDR3 is 14 amino acids. Here the CDR3 reads CASSPDRERGEQFF. CDR3 nucleotides: TGCGCCAGCAGCCCAGACAGGGAAAGGGGTGAGCAGTTCTTC.

This chain connects TRBV12-3 or TRBV12-4 to TRBJ2-1, with D possibly TRBD1 on 5 matching bases. Trimming cost V 5 bases and J 7 bases, with 12 bases left between them. CDR3 size: 13 residues. CDR3 residues: CASSDSTENEQFF. The CDR3 coding sequence is TGTGCCAGCAGTGACAGTACAGAGAATGAGCAGTTCTTC.

The chain couples TRBV12-5 to TRBJ2-7; 7 bases are shared with TRBD1. CDR1 and CDR2 (germline): LGHNT, FRNRAP. J lost 4 bases, V lost 1 base, and 7 bases had no gene match. The CDR3 has 15 amino acids. The CDR3 protein is CASGLGAGGIYEQYF. The CDR3 DNA reads as TGTGCTAGTGGTTTGGGAGCAGGGGGAATTTACGAGCAGTACTTC.

The V gene is TRBV4-1, the J gene TRBJ2-1; 7 bases fit TRBD2. The germline CDR1 and CDR2 sequences are MGHRA and YSYEKL. This CDR3 is 16 amino acids long. After removal of 3 bases from V and 8 bases from J, the junction contained 13 bases not matched to a gene. The CDR3 DNA is TGCGCCAGCAGCCACCCTTCCGGGACTAATCTGGATGAGCAGTTCTTC. It specifies CASSHPSGTNLDEQFF.

The chain recombines TRBV20-1 with TRBJ1-2, with D possibly TRBD1 on 5 matching bases. V gave up 3 bases and J gave up 2 bases, with 10 bases separating them. The CDR3 runs to 13 residues. CDR1 is DFQATT and CDR2 is SNEGSKA in the germline V gene (reference sequence). The CDR3 nucleotides are TGCAGTGCTAGTGAAGGGGTCAACTATGGCTACACCTTC. This sequence encodes CSASEGVNYGYTF.